This T cell receptor (beta chain) was obtained from a study of shared clonotypes between healthy human individuals. Broader study findings: In contrast to clonotypes shared by all four donors, non-shared clonotypes had lower generation probabilities. Represented genetic and exposure-history diversity was restricted by having few donors.

Trimming stripped 2 bases from V and 1 base from J, with 14 bases between. This CDR3 has 16 residues. CDR1 is SGHAT, CDR2 FQNNGV, per germline. To note about this clone: Its antigen is undetermined.

Generated by immunoSEQ multiplex PCR, the TCRdb table keeps only in-frame clones and is missing some. The data hold approximately 740,000 clones, with about 74% observed a single time. Source material: memory CD4+ T cells sorted from blood. The subset here: CD45RA-negative fraction. This sequence originates from a woman aged 30 to 39 in good health. The gene calls are TRBV11-2 and TRBJ2-5, with D possibly being TRBD1 (6 bases). CDR3 loop: CASSLRWDISQETQYF. The CDR3 nucleotides are TGTGCCAGCAGCTTAAGGTGGGACATTAGCCAAGAGACCCAGTACTTC.